This section outlines one T cell receptor (beta chain) sequence together with its context. Its cognate antigen is unknown. The germline CDR1 and CDR2 sequences are SGHTA and FQGNSA. The CDR3 runs 14 residues. Trimming took 4 bases from V and 1 from J; bases not matched to a gene: 3. Using immunoSEQ multiplex PCR, the repertoire was profiled, and TCRdb retains in-frame clones only, with some absent. This table has roughly 56,000 clones, roughly 88% appearing once. The data were obtained in a study of OX40 agonist ivuxolimab in advanced cancers. For the study at large: At doses from 0.01 to 10 mg/kg, patients were given intravenous ivuxolimab every 2 weeks. Aged roughly 23 to 79 with a mean of approximately 57 years, they were about 78% male.

Study findings and constraints: Certain nonresponding patients likewise had low normalized T-cell clonal expansion. On average, a greater number of expanded clones characterised CD8+ T cells relative to CD4+.

This clonotype was sampled from an adult with an advanced solid tumor such as melanoma, head and neck, liver or kidney cancer. The chain employs TRBV7-2 and TRBJ1-1; TRBD1 agrees at 7 bases. Here the sequenced sample was CD4+ or CD8+ T cells sorted from blood, taken in a trial of the OX40 agonist ivuxolimab. CDR3 sequence: CASSSWTGNTEAFF. As DNA, the CDR3 is TGTGCCAGCAGCTCTTGGACAGGGAACACTGAAGCTTTCTTT. The complete variable domain, with remaining parts taken from reference TRBV7-2 and TRBJ1-1, reads GAGVSQSPSNKVTEKGKDVELRCDPISGHTALYWYRQSLGQGLEFLIYFQGNSAPDKSGLPSDRFSAERTGGSVSTLTIQRTQQEDSAVYLCASSSWTGNTEAFFGQGTRLTVV.